The 32 T cell receptor beta chains below come from one sample, sequenced in a study of cytomegalovirus exposure and HLA in healthy donors. The protocol was immunoSEQ multiplex PCR, while the TCRdb copy is restricted to in-frame clones and leaves out a portion. The sample has over 120,000 clones, about 95% seen once. The sample comprised PBMCs. These receptors all stem from a young man in good health and CMV-seropositive.

The chain carries TRBV19 and TRBJ2-7; 11 nucleotides align to TRBD2. The CDR3 runs 14 residues. The junction had 3 bases not matched to a gene; V was cut back by 5 bases and J by 3 bases. CDR1 and CDR2 from the germline V gene are LNHDA and SQIVND (reference sequence). CDR3 region: CASSAGTSGYEQYF. The CDR3 DNA is TGTGCCAGTAGTGCCGGGACTAGCGGCTACGAGCAGTACTTC.

The rearrangement joins TRBV27 to TRBJ1-2, with 9 bases aligning to TRBD1. This CDR3 has 16 residues. Trimming took 0 bases from V and 6 from J; bases not matched to a gene: 8. Germline CDR1 and CDR2: MNHEY and SMNVEV (reference sequence). DNA for the CDR3: TGTGCCAGCAGTTTATCCGTTTCGGGACAGGGCGATGGCTACACCTTC. Translation gives CASSLSVSGQGDGYTF.

In this sample, this clone turned up once. The chain uses TRBV7-2 and TRBJ2-3, with a tentative D call TRBD2 (5 bases). The CDR3 has 15 amino acids. V was pared by 3 bases and J by 0 bases, with 10 bases between. Germline-derived CDR1 and CDR2 are SGHTA and FQGNSA. The CDR3 is CASSLDFASTDTQYF. CDR3 DNA sequence: TGTGCCAGCAGCTTGGACTTTGCTAGCACAGATACGCAGTATTTT.

The V and J genes are TRBV27 and TRBJ1-4; the D is unclear. The CDR3 loop spans 14 amino acids. The germline CDR1 and CDR2 sequences are MNHEY and SMNVEV (reference sequence). Trimming left V 5 bases short and J 0 bases short, with 7 bases between. The CDR3 is CASSPGTTNEKLFF. The CDR3 DNA reads TGTGCCAGCAGTCCCGGGACAACTAATGAAAAACTGTTTTTT.

The chain employs TRBV9 and TRBJ2-7; no reliable D call. CDR3 size: 14 residues. Germline values: CDR1 SGDLS, CDR2 YYNGEE. Trimming shortened V by 4 bases and J by 2 bases, and 13 bases separated the two germline ends. The CDR3 region has the DNA TGTGCCAGCAGCTCGGGTTTCGACCCCTACGAGCAGTACTTC. Amino acid sequence: CASSSGFDPYEQYF.

This chain joins TRBV6-5 and TRBJ2-7; D is possibly TRBD1 (5 bases). Germline V gene data show CDR1 as MNHEY and CDR2 as SVGAGI. The ends were cut back, 5 bases at V and 2 bases at J, with 16 bases in the middle. The CDR3 is 15 amino acids. CDR3 DNA sequence: TGTGCCAGCAGTCCGAGACAGCCTCGGACCTACGAGCAGTACTTC. It specifies CASSPRQPRTYEQYF.

This clone was seen a single time. The DNA for the CDR3 is TGTGCCAGCAGTTTTGGGGGGAGGGAGACCCAGTACTTC. It encodes CASSFGGRETQYF. The V and J genes are TRBV28 and TRBJ2-5; weak D call: TRBD2 (6 bases). The V and J ends lost 3 bases and 5 bases respectively, with 10 bases between them. Per the germline V gene, CDR1 is MDHEN and CDR2 is SYDVKM. The CDR3 loop spans 13 amino acids.

J is TRBJ1-2 and V is TRBV28; D is undetermined. Germline lookup yields CDR1 MDHEN and CDR2 SYDVKM. The V and J ends lost 3 bases and 6 bases respectively, with 8 bases between them. This CDR3 is built from 12 residues. DNA of the CDR3: TGTGCCAGCAGTTTGAGGGCAGATGGCTACACCTTC. Translated: CASSLRADGYTF.

This clone was recorded a few times. The chain recombines TRBV2 with TRBJ2-7, with a possible D match to TRBD2 (6 bases). The V gene's germline CDR1 is SNHLY and CDR2 FYNNEI. V shed 6 bases and J shed 1 base, with 16 bases lying between them. This CDR3 is 15 amino acids long. The CDR3 here is CASSQFGTGSYEQYF. CDR3 coding DNA: TGTGCCAGCAGCCAATTCGGGACTGGTTCCTACGAGCAGTACTTC.

This sequence joins TRBV5-1 and TRBJ2-5; D is uncertain. Per the germline V gene, CDR1 is SGHRS and CDR2 is YFSETQ. V lost 0 bases, J lost 2 bases, and 8 bases lay in between. CDR3 size: 14 residues. In DNA form, the CDR3 reads TGCGCCAGCAGCTTGGGCCCCAGACAAGAGACCCAGTACTTC. This sequence encodes CASSLGPRQETQYF.

This chain uses TRBV28 with TRBJ1-1; no clear D. This CDR3 is 12 amino acids long. The V gene's germline CDR1 is MDHEN and CDR2 SYDVKM. Trimming pared 4 bases from V and 4 bases from J, leaving 7 bases between. DNA of the CDR3: TGTGCCAGCAGTTGGGCCTTCACTGAAGCTTTCTTT. It translates to CASSWAFTEAFF.

The V and J genes are TRBV7-9 and TRBJ1-4; a possible D gene is TRBD1 (6 bases). CDR3 size: 18 residues. Germline V gene data show CDR1 as SEHNR and CDR2 as FQNEAQ (reference sequence). Trimming cost V 0 bases and J 0 bases, with 14 bases left between them. The CDR3 spells CASSLAFWGGATNEKLFF. CDR3 nucleotide sequence: TGTGCCAGCAGCTTAGCTTTCTGGGGGGGCGCAACTAATGAAAAACTGTTTTTT.

The count of this clone is one. The J gene is TRBJ1-6, the V gene TRBV6-1, with D possibly being TRBD1 (6 bases). This CDR3 has 13 amino acids. Germline assignment: CDR1 MNHNS and CDR2 SASEGT. Deletions cut 3 bases from V and 9 bases from J, with 9 bases between. Written as DNA, the CDR3 is TGTGCCAGCAGTGACGGGGGGGCTTCACCCCTCCACTTT. This gives the protein CASSDGGASPLHF.

The chain joins TRBV18 to TRBJ2-3; TRBD1 aligns across 8 bases. In germline, CDR1 is KGHSH, CDR2 LQKENI. V dropped 4 bases and J dropped 2; count of bases not matched to a gene: 5. The length of the CDR3 is 15 residues. The CDR3 DNA sequence: TGTGCCAGCTCACAGCAGGGGGCCCACACAGATACGCAGTATTTT. The encoded protein is CASSQQGAHTDTQYF.

The V and J genes are TRBV11-2 and TRBJ2-1, with TRBD2 matching 10 bases. Germline values: CDR1 SGHAT, CDR2 FQNNGV. The junction had 4 bases not matched to a gene; V was cut back by 1 base and J by 4 bases. This CDR3 has 16 residues. CDR3 in amino acids: CASSLGASGRYNEQFF. CDR3 bases: TGTGCCAGCAGCTTAGGGGCTAGCGGGAGATACAATGAGCAGTTCTTC.

This clone was found a few times. The chain has TRBV27 and TRBJ1-4; no definite D call. Germline lookup yields CDR1 MNHEY and CDR2 SMNVEV (reference sequence). This CDR3 has 15 residues. Trimming pared 6 bases from V and 3 bases from J, leaving 14 bases between. DNA for the CDR3: TGTGCCAGCAGACAGCTAGAGGGTTCTAATGAAAAACTGTTTTTT. This codes for CASRQLEGSNEKLFF.

This chain uses TRBV4-2 with TRBJ1-2, with D possibly matching TRBD1 (5 bases). The germline V gene encodes CDR1 LGHNA and CDR2 YNFKEQ. The CDR3 runs to 16 residues. V was pared by 0 bases and J by 5 bases, with 16 bases between. The CDR3 DNA follows: TGTGCCAGCAGCCAAGAAGCCTCGGGGGGGTCGTATGGCTACACCTTC. This translates into CASSQEASGGSYGYTF.

The chain recombines TRBV6-5 with TRBJ2-7, with TRBD2 identical over 10 bases. The CDR3 extends over 16 amino acids. The trim removed 0 bases at V and 2 bases at J, leaving 4 bases unmatched. Germline V gene lookup returns CDR1 MNHEY and CDR2 SVGAGI. CDR3 loop: CASSYSSLAGAYEQYF. The CDR3 nucleotides read TGTGCCAGCAGTTACTCGAGTCTAGCGGGAGCCTACGAGCAGTACTTC.

In DNA, the CDR3 is TGTGCCAGCTCGATAGGGGTATACAATGAGCAGTTCTTC. This gives the protein CASSIGVYNEQFF. The chain employs TRBV28 and TRBJ2-1; a weak D match, TRBD1 (5 bases). The CDR3 runs 13 residues. Germline V lookup: CDR1 MDHEN, CDR2 SYDVKM. V lost 8 bases, J lost 4 bases, and 12 bases lay in between.

The chain employs TRBV19 and TRBJ1-5; TRBD1 is a possible D gene (5 bases). Between the trimmed V and J ends, which lost 1 base and 2 bases, there was a span of 12 bases. Germline CDR1 is LNHDA and CDR2 is SQIVND (reference sequence). The CDR3 totals 16 residues. For the CDR3, the DNA is TGTGCCAGTAGTATAGTTTGGACACGGGGCAATCAGCCCCAGCATTTT. Protein product: CASSIVWTRGNQPQHF.

This CDR3 reads CASSLGQYEQYF. CDR3 in DNA: TGTGCCAGCAGCCTGGGACAGTACGAGCAGTACTTC. The J gene is TRBJ2-7, the V gene TRBV7-9, with 7 bases that match TRBD1. This CDR3 is 12 amino acids long. Germline trimming cut 5 bases from V and 4 bases from J; bases unmatched to any gene: 2. In germline, CDR1 is SEHNR, CDR2 FQNEAQ (reference sequence).

This clone has just one count. The chain employs TRBV29-1 and TRBJ2-7; tentatively, D is TRBD1 (5 bases). Germline V gives CDR1 SQVTM, CDR2 ANQGSEA. Trimming took 5 bases from V and 3 from J, leaving 11 bases between them. There are 12 residues in the CDR3. The CDR3 DNA reads TGCAGCGTTATGGGGCAGGGCTACGAGCAGTACTTC. Its translation: CSVMGQGYEQYF.

The sample holds one count of this clone. V usage is TRBV13 and J usage is TRBJ2-7; 8 nucleotides match TRBD2. Germline V gene sequence: CDR1 PRHDT, CDR2 FYEKMQ (reference sequence). CDR3 length: 16 residues. V lost 0 bases, J lost 4 bases, and 8 bases stayed unmatched. CDR3 nucleotide sequence: TGTGCCAGCAGCTTAGGTGCGGGAGGCACTTTTTACGAGCAGTACTTC. It codes for CASSLGAGGTFYEQYF.

In regard to this clone: This CDR3 is also generated by other DNA sequences in the sample. The rearrangement joins TRBV7-3 to TRBJ1-1, with D unresolved. The CDR3 spans 13 residues. Germline values: CDR1 SGHTA, CDR2 FQGTGA. The V gene lost 3 bases and the J gene lost 2 bases, with 7 bases spanning the gap. The CDR3 region is CASSFGGNTEAFF. The CDR3 nucleotides read TGTGCCAGCAGCTTCGGCGGAAACACTGAAGCTTTCTTT. Drawing the rest from reference TRBV7-3 and TRBJ1-1, the complete variable domain is GAGVSQTPSNKVTEKGKYVELRCDPISGHTALYWYRQSLGQGPEFLIYFQGTGAADDSGLPNDRFFAVRPEGSVSTLKIQRTERGDSAVYLCASSFGGNTEAFFGQGTRLTVV.

V usage is TRBV4-1 and J usage is TRBJ1-1; no clear D gene. V lost 4 bases to trimming and J lost 6 bases, with 18 bases between them. Germline V lookup: CDR1 MGHRA, CDR2 YSYEKL. The CDR3 extends over 15 amino acids. CDR3 residues: CASSLTLGSLAEAFF. CDR3 coding DNA: TGCGCCAGCAGCCTAACCCTCGGGTCCCTAGCTGAAGCTTTCTTT.

The chain employs TRBV9 and TRBJ1-5; D is unresolved. V shed 3 bases and J shed 6 bases, with 13 bases lying between them. Germline loops: CDR1 SGDLS, CDR2 YYNGEE. This CDR3 is built from 14 residues. CDR3 DNA: TGTGCCAGCAGCGATGGGCCATCGAGTCAGCCCCAGCATTTT. Translating it yields CASSDGPSSQPQHF.

V and J are TRBV19 and TRBJ1-2; 7 bases align to TRBD1. The V segment lost 3 bases and the J segment 4 bases; nucleotides outside the gene matches: 11. There are 16 residues in the CDR3. Germline-derived CDR1 and CDR2 are LNHDA and SQIVND (reference sequence). CDR3 region: CASSMEGALGIYGYTF. CDR3 DNA: TGTGCCAGTAGTATGGAGGGGGCGCTTGGAATCTATGGCTACACCTTC. The whole variable domain, remainder taken from reference TRBV19 and TRBJ1-2, is DGGITQSPKYLFRKEGQNVTLSCEQNLNHDAMYWYRQDPGQGLRLIYYSQIVNDFQKGDIAEGYSVSREKKESFPLTVTSAQKNPTAFYLCASSMEGALGIYGYTFGSGTRLTVV.

The rearrangement links TRBV2 to TRBJ2-3, with TRBD1 matching 8 bases. This CDR3 has 16 residues. With V trimmed by 7 bases and J by 1 base, 10 bases remained unmatched. Germline V gene data show CDR1 as SNHLY and CDR2 as FYNNEI. DNA of the CDR3: TGTGCCAGCACGGCGGGTGTGGGACAGGGCACAGATACGCAGTATTTT. It yields the protein CASTAGVGQGTDTQYF.

The chain joins TRBV11-2 to TRBJ2-3, with 7 bases fitting TRBD2. Germline trimming cut 1 base from V and 5 bases from J; bases unmatched to any gene: 15. CDR1 and CDR2 (germline): SGHAT, FQNNGV. This CDR3 contains 18 residues. CDR3 region: CASSLAFLGLVAGDTQYF. CDR3 nucleotide sequence: TGTGCCAGCAGCTTAGCTTTTCTTGGGTTGGTAGCGGGAGATACGCAGTATTTT.

This clone was seen once. V is TRBV28 and J is TRBJ2-1; 13 positions match TRBD2. J was trimmed by 2 bases and V by 5 bases; bases with no gene match: 21. CDR1 MDHEN and CDR2 SYDVKM come from the germline V gene. The CDR3 has 22 amino acids. The chain's CDR3 is CASSLNGLAGVEGSSAYNEQFF. CDR3 in DNA: TGTGCCAGCAGTCTCAACGGACTAGCGGGAGTTGAGGGATCGTCAGCCTACAATGAGCAGTTCTTC.

The chain couples TRBV27 to TRBJ2-7; D perhaps matches TRBD2 (6 bases). The CDR3 loop spans 14 amino acids. Per the germline V gene, CDR1 is MNHEY and CDR2 is SMNVEV (reference sequence). V was trimmed by 2 bases and J by 3 bases, leaving 11 bases between them. CDR3 nucleotides: TGTGCCAGCAGTTTAGCGGGGCCCTTCTACGAGCAGTACTTC. Protein product: CASSLAGPFYEQYF.

This clone was seen just once. This CDR3 is CATSYRETNTGELFF. DNA of the CDR3: TGTGCCACATCCTACAGAGAGACGAACACCGGGGAGCTGTTTTTT. The genes are TRBV10-3 and TRBJ2-2; D is unresolved. V lost 10 bases and J 0 bases, leaving 15 bases between the germline ends. CDR1 ENHRY and CDR2 SYGVKD come from the germline V gene. The CDR3 spans 15 residues.